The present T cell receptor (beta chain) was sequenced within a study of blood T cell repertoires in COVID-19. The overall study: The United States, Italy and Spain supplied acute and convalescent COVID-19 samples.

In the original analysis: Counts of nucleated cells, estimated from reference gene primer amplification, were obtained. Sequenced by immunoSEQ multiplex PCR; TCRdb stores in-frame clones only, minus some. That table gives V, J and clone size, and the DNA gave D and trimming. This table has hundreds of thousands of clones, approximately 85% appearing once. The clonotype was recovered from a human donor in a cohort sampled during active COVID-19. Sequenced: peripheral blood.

The CDR3 sequence is CASSQAVQDRYYNEQFF. CDR3 sequence (DNA): TGCGCCAGCAGCCAAGCGGTCCAGGACAGGTATTACAATGAGCAGTTCTTC. V and J are TRBV4-3 and TRBJ2-1; 7 nucleotides match TRBD1. CDR1 is LGHNA, CDR2 YSLEER, per germline. The J segment lost 4 bases and the V segment lost 1 base, leaving 10 bases of the junction unmatched. The CDR3 has 17 amino acids.